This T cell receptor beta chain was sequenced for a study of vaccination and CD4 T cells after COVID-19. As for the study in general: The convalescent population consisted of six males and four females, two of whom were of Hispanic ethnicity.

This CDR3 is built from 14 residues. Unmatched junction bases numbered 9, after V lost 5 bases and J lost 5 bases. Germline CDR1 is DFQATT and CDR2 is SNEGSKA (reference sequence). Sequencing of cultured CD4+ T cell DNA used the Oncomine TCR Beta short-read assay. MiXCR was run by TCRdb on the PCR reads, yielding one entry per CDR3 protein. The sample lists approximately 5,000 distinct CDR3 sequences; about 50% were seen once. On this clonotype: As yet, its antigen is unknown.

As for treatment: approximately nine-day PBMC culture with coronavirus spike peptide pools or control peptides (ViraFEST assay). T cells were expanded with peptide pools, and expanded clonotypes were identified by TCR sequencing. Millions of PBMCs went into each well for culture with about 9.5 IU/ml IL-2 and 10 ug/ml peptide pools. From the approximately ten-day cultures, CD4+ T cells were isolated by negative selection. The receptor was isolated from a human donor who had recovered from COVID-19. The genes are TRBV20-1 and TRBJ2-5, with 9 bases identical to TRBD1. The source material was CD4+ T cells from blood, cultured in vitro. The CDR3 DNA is TGCAGTGCTCCTGAAACAGGGGGCAGGGAGACCCAGTACTTC. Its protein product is CSAPETGGRETQYF.